The table lists the clone carrying this T cell receptor (beta chain) with many counts. No antigen is known for it. Looked up from germline, CDR1 is SGDLS and CDR2 is YYNGEE. Trimming took 3 bases from V and 0 from J, leaving 12 bases between them. The CDR3 spans 15 residues. Multiplex PCR, run in two rounds, amplified TCR beta CDR3 from genomic DNA. It was primers specific to each TRBV and TRBJ gene that first-round PCR used. TCRdb re-derived calls from the multiplex PCR reads in MiXCR, one entry per CDR3 protein. The sample contains more than 15,000 distinct CDR3 sequences, around 15% of which appear only once. The data were taken from a study of prognosis after radiotherapy for stage I lung cancer. Study-wide results and caveats: Counted unique TCR clones declined after stereotactic body radiation therapy (median about 10,000 versus 6,900).

Two time points each involved a draw of about 5.6 milliliters of peripheral blood. The V and J genes are TRBV9 and TRBJ1-1; TRBD1 is a possible D gene (5 bases). This sample comprised PBMCs, obtained before or after stereotactic body radiation therapy (not recorded which). The origin of this receptor is a donor aged 50 or older with non-small cell lung cancer. This CDR3 is CASSERQNMNTEAFF. CDR3 DNA sequence: TGTGCCAGCAGCGAGAGACAGAATATGAACACTGAAGCTTTCTTT.